A selection of T cell receptor beta chains follows, all from one sample in a study of T cells after yellow fever vaccination. Using its own MiXCR run on the 5' RACE reads, TCRdb lists one record per CDR3 protein. The top ten clones hold 3% to 4% of a sample with more than 300,000 distinct CDR3 sequences, around 10% of them seen once. The sample here was CD4+ T cells sorted from PBMCs, taken 45 days after the yellow fever booster vaccination. These receptors were collected from a man younger than 35 who received the YFV17D yellow fever vaccine. The CDR3 runs from the conserved cysteine through the conserved F or W. A D gene is named only where the DNA matches it firmly. Size tells how often a clone was seen (once, few, many) or the class of an expanded clone, and some rows leave it out.

clone size,D gene,V gene,J gene,CDR3 DNA,CDR3 protein
few,.,TRBV7-9,TRBJ2-7,TGTGCCAGCAGCTTCAGGGGCTACGAGCAGTACTTC,CASSFRGYEQYF
.,.,TRBV12-3/TRBV12-4,TRBJ2-3,TGTGCCAGCAGTTTAATGGGTACGCAGTATTTT,CASSLMGTQYF
.,.,TRBV7-2,TRBJ1-2,TGTGCCAGCAGCTTAGTAGAAGGAGTAAACTATGGCTACACCTTC,CASSLVEGVNYGYTF
.,.,TRBV5-1,TRBJ1-1,TGCGCCAGCAGCTATTGGGGGGAGACGGGCACTGAAGCTTTCTTT,CASSYWGETGTEAFF
.,TRBD2,TRBV12-3/TRBV12-4,TRBJ2-1,TGTGCCAGCAGCTCCGGGACTAGCGGCTTCAATGAGCAGTTCTTC,CASSSGTSGFNEQFF
many,.,TRBV2,TRBJ2-1,TGTGCCAGCAGTGAGTCGGGCGGTGAGCAGTTCTTC,CASSESGGEQFF
.,.,TRBV4-3,TRBJ2-1,TGCGCCAGCAGCCAAGACACCAATGAGCAGTTCTTC,CASSQDTNEQFF
.,TRBD1,TRBV5-4,TRBJ1-4,TGTGCCAGCAGCTCCACTGTACAGGGGGCAGGTGAAAAACTGTTTTTT,CASSSTVQGAGEKLFF
.,TRBD1,TRBV12-3/TRBV12-4,TRBJ2-5,TGTGCCAGCAGTTCGACAGGGGGGACGGAGACCCAGTACTTC,CASSSTGGTETQYF
few,.,TRBV2,TRBJ1-1,TGTGCCAGCTACAGGGAAATGAACACTGAAGCTTTCTTT,CASYREMNTEAFF
.,TRBD2,TRBV4-3,TRBJ2-5,TGCGCCAGTCCGGGACTAGCGGGGGGGGCGGAGACCCAGTACTTC,CASPGLAGGAETQYF
.,.,TRBV20-1,TRBJ1-2,TGCAGTGCTTCACCGCCCCTGGAGATCTATGGCTACACCTTC,CSASPPLEIYGYTF
.,.,TRBV6-2/TRBV6-3,TRBJ2-4,TGTGCCAGCAGCCTCGGGGGAACCAAAAACATTCAGTACTTC,CASSLGGTKNIQYF
few,TRBD1,TRBV5-6,TRBJ1-2,TGTGCCAGCACCCGGGACAGGGTGACATATGGCTACACCTTC,CASTRDRVTYGYTF
.,.,TRBV2,TRBJ2-7,TGTGCCAGCAGTGTTCTGGGTTCCTACGAGCAGTACTTC,CASSVLGSYEQYF
.,TRBD2,TRBV12-3/TRBV12-4,TRBJ2-3,TGTGCCAGCAGTTCCCAACCCCTCGGACTAGCGGGGGGCCGCACCCTCACAGATACGCAGTATTTT,CASSSQPLGLAGGRTLTDTQYF
.,TRBD2,TRBV5-8,TRBJ2-1,TGTGCCAGCAGCTCTTCCCCGGGACTAGAGCAGTTCTTC,CASSSSPGLEQFF
few,TRBD2,TRBV5-1,TRBJ2-7,TGCGCCAGCAACCCGGGGGGTACAAACTCCTACGAGCAGTACTTC,CASNPGGTNSYEQYF
few,.,TRBV5-5,TRBJ2-4,TGTGCCAGCCGCTACACCAGAGCCAAAAACATTCAGTACTTC,CASRYTRAKNIQYF
few,TRBD1,TRBV12-3/TRBV12-4,TRBJ2-1,TGTGCCAGCAGTTTGAGGTCTGGACAGGGTAGAAATGAGCAGTTCTTC,CASSLRSGQGRNEQFF
few,.,TRBV10-3,TRBJ1-6,TGTGCCATCAGTGAGAGGAGGACCCTTGGGGGTTCACCCCTCCACTTT,CAISERRTLGGSPLHF
.,.,TRBV2,TRBJ1-2,TGTGCCAGCAGTTCGCAGGGCCGGAATGGCTACACCTTC,CASSSQGRNGYTF
.,.,TRBV18,TRBJ1-1,TGTGCCAGCTCCCGAAGCGCCGGGGACAACTTGGGGGCTTTCTTT,CASSRSAGDNLGAFF
few,.,TRBV5-1,TRBJ2-2,TGCGCCAGCAGCTTGGAACTTTTGTGGGGTGGGGAGCTGTTTTTT,CASSLELLWGGELFF
.,TRBD1,TRBV5-1,TRBJ2-5,TGCGCCAGCAGCTCCGGACAGGGGAAACAAGAGACCCAGTACTTC,CASSSGQGKQETQYF
few,TRBD1,TRBV25-1,TRBJ1-1,TGTGCCAGCAGTGGGCCGACAGGGGAGGGCACTGAAGCTTTCTTT,CASSGPTGEGTEAFF
.,TRBD1,TRBV14,TRBJ1-1,TGTGCCAGCAGCGACTACAGGGGCGCGAACACTGAAGCTTTCTTT,CASSDYRGANTEAFF
few,TRBD2,TRBV5-1,TRBJ2-5,TGCGCCAGCAGATTTACTAGCGGAGAGACCCAGTACTTC,CASRFTSGETQYF
.,.,TRBV20-1,TRBJ1-6,TGCAGTGCCCGGGGACCTTATCCACCCCTCCACTTT,CSARGPYPPLHF